Listed below are T cell receptor beta chains from one sample, sequenced in a study of cytomegalovirus exposure and HLA in healthy donors. This table comes from immunoSEQ multiplex PCR, and its TCRdb copy is limited to in-frame clones, with some not included. The profile shows 200,000 to 250,000 clones, about 79% of them singletons. Sequenced input: PBMCs. The receptor source for this set is a man aged 18 to 35 in good health and CMV-seronegative. The CDR3 runs from the conserved cysteine through the conserved F or W. The D gene is left open where the match is weak. Clone size is given for some rows only: seen once, a few or many times, or a class if the clone is expanded.

d_gene,abundance,v_gene,len,j_gene,CDR3aa,CDR3nt
-,few,TRBV4-3,13,TRBJ1-1,CASSQKRVTEAFF,TGCGCCAGCAGCCAAAAGAGGGTAACTGAAGCTTTCTTT
TRBD1,once,TRBV6-6,14,TRBJ1-4,CASSLGQGIEKLFF,TGTGCCAGCAGTTTGGGACAGGGGATTGAAAAACTGTTTTTT
TRBD2,-,TRBV10-3,19,TRBJ2-4,CAISESSWDSGIAKNIQYF,TGTGCCATCAGTGAGTCAAGTTGGGATAGCGGGATAGCCAAAAACATTCAGTACTTC
TRBD1,-,TRBV6-4,15,TRBJ1-2,CASSSGTGGNYGYTF,TGTGCCAGCAGTTCCGGGACAGGGGGCAACTATGGCTACACCTTC
TRBD1,-,TRBV7-2,14,TRBJ1-2,CASSDGTGGSGYTF,TGTGCCAGCAGCGACGGGACAGGGGGCTCTGGCTACACCTTC
TRBD1,-,TRBV28,15,TRBJ2-7,CASGKPGQGSYEQYF,TGTGCCAGCGGTAAACCGGGACAGGGGTCCTACGAGCAGTACTTC
-,few,TRBV28,16,TRBJ2-3,CASSSTGGGGTDTQYF,TGTGCCAGCAGTTCAACAGGGGGGGGAGGCACAGATACGCAGTATTTT
-,-,TRBV18,14,TRBJ1-5,CASSPRGSDQPQHF,TGTGCCAGCTCACCACGAGGGTCGGATCAGCCCCAGCATTTT
TRBD1,once,TRBV7-9,15,TRBJ1-2,CASSFTGTGNPGYTF,TGTGCCAGCAGCTTCACCGGGACAGGGAATCCGGGCTACACCTTC
TRBD2,-,TRBV4-1,18,TRBJ2-3,CASSQGGLAGGPTDTQYF,TGCGCCAGCAGCCAAGGGGGTCTAGCGGGAGGGCCAACAGATACGCAGTATTTT
-,-,TRBV5-1,15,TRBJ2-1,CASSLDGTSKDEQFF,TGCGCCAGCAGCTTGGATGGGACAAGTAAGGATGAGCAGTTCTTC
-,-,TRBV21-1,16,TRBJ2-7,CASSKASARISDIEYF,TGTGCCAGCAGCAAAGCAAGTGCGCGCATTTCGGACATCGAATACTTC
-,once,TRBV5-1,14,TRBJ1-4,CASSLRGFDEKLFF,TGCGCCAGCAGCTTAAGGGGGTTCGATGAAAAACTGTTTTTT
-,-,TRBV5-1,16,TRBJ2-1,CASSTEGAWVRNEQFF,TGCGCCAGCAGCACGGAAGGGGCGTGGGTACGGAATGAGCAGTTCTTC
TRBD1,-,TRBV5-6,16,TRBJ1-5,CASSLSRGQGNQPQHF,TGTGCCAGCAGCTTGAGCAGGGGGCAGGGCAATCAGCCCCAGCATTTT
-,-,TRBV5-1,15,TRBJ1-3,CASSLGGFGGNTIYF,TGCGCCAGCAGCTTAGGAGGGTTTGGTGGAAACACCATATATTTT